This passage covers 29 T cell receptor beta chains from one sample sequenced in a study of CD8+CD57+ T cells in acquired aplastic anemia. TCR beta VDJ combinations and CDR3 sequences were profiled from genomic DNA. TCRdb re-analysed the reads in MiXCR, keeping a single row per CDR3 protein. This repertoire shows some 410,000 distinct CDR3 sequences, 55% to 75% found once; its top ten account for approximately 3.8%. The sample taken for sequencing was sorted CD4+, CD8+, or CD8+CD57+ T cells (not recorded which) from PBMCs. Receptor source: a human donor in good health, serving as a control.

This chain uses TRBV20-1 with TRBJ1-2; 10 nucleotides match TRBD1. V shed 2 bases, J shed 6 bases, and the junction held 3 bases outside the gene matches. From germline, CDR1 is DFQATT and CDR2 SNEGSKA (reference sequence). The CDR3 totals 13 residues. DNA for the CDR3: TGCAGTGCTAGACTAGGGACAGGGGATGGCTACACCTTC. Translated: CSARLGTGDGYTF.

The sample holds a few counts of this clonotype. The V call is TRBV24-1, the J call TRBJ1-5; D not resolved. Trimming stripped 3 bases from V and 7 bases from J, with 9 bases between. Germline CDR1 is KGHDR and CDR2 is SFDVKD. The CDR3 spans 13 residues. The CDR3 reads CATSDAPGQPQHF. The CDR3, as DNA: TGTGCCACCAGTGATGCCCCGGGGCAGCCCCAGCATTTT.

This clonotype was detected many times. The rearrangement links TRBV6-6 to TRBJ1-1; no clear D gene. The length of the CDR3 is 14 residues. Germline values: CDR1 MNHNY, CDR2 SVGAGI (reference sequence). The ends were cut back, 3 bases at V and 5 bases at J, with 13 bases in the middle. The chain's CDR3 is CASSYRSSSTEAFF. In DNA, the CDR3 is TGTGCCAGCAGTTATAGGTCCAGCAGTACTGAAGCTTTCTTT.

Note on this clonotype: Mismatch with germline at one junction end may stem from a read error. This chain joins TRBV7-3 and TRBJ1-2; no clear D gene. The CDR3 runs to 13 residues. Per the germline V gene, CDR1 is SGHTA and CDR2 is FQGTGA. The chain's CDR3 is CASSSAASATDTF. CDR3 DNA sequence: TGTGCCAGCAGCTCAGCGGCGTCGGCGACTGACACTTTC. Variable domain in full (rest from reference TRBV7-3 and TRBJ1-2): GAGVSQTPSNKVTEKGKYVELRCDPISGHTALYWYRQSLGQGPEFLIYFQGTGAADDSGLPNDRFFAVRPEGSVSTLKIQRTERGDSAVYLCASSSAASATDTFGSGTRLTVV.

As for this clonotype: A junction boundary mismatches the germline segment, possibly from a read error. The rearrangement uses TRBV5-4 and TRBJ2-5; 8 bases are a match to TRBD1. The CDR3 is made up of 15 amino acids. Germline lookup yields CDR1 SGHNT and CDR2 YYREEE (reference sequence). The CDR3 sequence: CASSLSGQAQETQYF. CDR3 nucleotide sequence: TGCGCCAGCAGCTTGTCGGGACAGGCACAAGAGACCCAGTACTTC.

This chain joins TRBV20-1 and TRBJ2-7; 11 positions agree with TRBD1. V shed 2 bases and J 4 bases; nucleotides not matched to a gene: 7. This CDR3 is built from 15 residues. CDR1 is DFQATT, CDR2 SNEGSKA, per germline (reference sequence). The CDR3 spells CSARKLGQGGYEQYF. The DNA for the CDR3 is TGCAGTGCTAGAAAATTGGGACAGGGGGGGTACGAGCAGTACTTC.

This clonotype occurred once. Without the conserved terminal phenylalanine or tryptophan, this CDR3 likely stems from a read error. It is unclear where the CDR3 begins or ends on the DNA, so no DNA is shown, and the CDR3 is as TCRdb lists it. The chain employs TRBV11-3 and TRBJ2-3; TRBD1 is the table's D call and was not checked against the DNA. Germline V gene lookup returns CDR1 SGHNT and CDR2 YENEEA. The CDR3 totals 13 residues, both ends included. The CDR3 loop reads CASSPRRGQETQY.

The table lists this clonotype with a count of one. The chain carries TRBV24-1 and TRBJ1-2, with TRBD1 as a possible D gene (6 bases). The CDR3 is made up of 11 amino acids. Germline loops: CDR1 KGHDR, CDR2 SFDVKD. The CDR3 bases are TGTGTCGCCAGGGGTTCGGATGGCTACACCTTC. Translation gives CVARGSDGYTF.

The chain links TRBV2 to TRBJ1-5; D is ambiguous. The germline CDR1 and CDR2 sequences are SNHLY and FYNNEI. Trimming pared 5 bases from V and 7 bases from J, leaving 18 bases between. The CDR3 length is 15 residues. DNA for the CDR3: TGTGCCAGCAGTTTGGGCAGAGGGCGTGGGCAGCCCCAGCATTTT. Translation gives CASSLGRGRGQPQHF.

The chain couples TRBV20-1 to TRBJ2-7; 9 bases align to TRBD1. Germline loops: CDR1 DFQATT, CDR2 SNEGSKA (reference sequence). This CDR3 comprises 14 residues. The chain's CDR3 is CSAGDRAHDYEQYF. For the CDR3, the DNA is TGCAGCGCTGGGGACAGGGCCCACGACTACGAGCAGTACTTC.

The table lists this clonotype with many counts. The rearrangement joins TRBV5-1 to TRBJ1-1; no firm D call. There are 16 residues in the CDR3. V lost 0 bases and J 4 bases, leaving 16 bases between the germline ends. Germline assignment: CDR1 SGHRS and CDR2 YFSETQ. The CDR3: CASSLGSTGSGTEAFF. CDR3 in DNA: TGCGCCAGCAGCTTGGGGTCGACGGGTTCAGGCACTGAAGCTTTCTTT.

The chain recombines TRBV11-2 with TRBJ2-5; D is unclear. Trimming stripped 4 bases from V and 0 bases from J, with 6 bases between. Per the germline V gene, CDR1 is SGHAT and CDR2 is FQNNGV. The CDR3 covers 13 residues. The CDR3 loop is CASSSKDQETQYF. Written as DNA, the CDR3 is TGTGCCAGCAGCTCCAAGGACCAAGAGACCCAGTACTTC.

This clonotype was seen repeatedly, ten times or more. The V and J genes are TRBV7-3 and TRBJ1-2, with D possibly TRBD1 on 5 matching bases. Looked up from germline, CDR1 is SGHTA and CDR2 is FQGTGA. This CDR3 is built from 13 residues. Trimming took 2 bases from V and 6 from J, leaving 10 bases between them. CDR3 region: CASSLGTLDGYTF. The CDR3 DNA reads TGTGCCAGCAGCTTAGGGACCCTTGATGGCTACACCTTC.

Comment on this clonotype: A read error may be the cause here, since a much bigger clone is one base away. The chain employs TRBV27 and TRBJ2-5, with TRBD1 identical over 8 bases. Germline V gives CDR1 MNHEY, CDR2 SMNVEV (reference sequence). The CDR3 is made up of 14 amino acids. The CDR3 is CAGSYGQGLETQYF. The CDR3 DNA sequence: TGTGCCGGCAGTTACGGACAGGGTTTGGAGACCCAGTACTTC.

This clonotype was picked up a small number of times. The chain couples TRBV11-2 to TRBJ2-1, with D possibly being TRBD2 (7 bases). The CDR3 is 16 residues long. V dropped 1 base and J dropped 5 bases, with 15 bases sitting between them. Germline V gives CDR1 SGHAT, CDR2 FQNNGV. The CDR3 loop reads CASSLAGGGEDNEQFF. CDR3 in DNA: TGTGCCAGCAGCTTAGCGGGGGGCGGGGAAGACAATGAGCAGTTCTTC.

The chain links TRBV9 to TRBJ1-2, with 9 bases lining up with TRBD1. The V and J ends lost 4 bases and 5 bases, in that order; junction bases with no gene match: 9. The CDR3 is 15 amino acids. The germline CDR1 and CDR2 sequences are SGDLS and YYNGEE. In nucleotides, the CDR3 is TGTGCCAGCAGCCGAGGTTCGGACAGGGGATATGGCTACACCTTC. Protein: CASSRGSDRGYGYTF.

The rearrangement links TRBV2 to TRBJ2-7, with 8 bases lining up with TRBD2. Germline lookup yields CDR1 SNHLY and CDR2 FYNNEI. With 6 bases clipped from V and 5 bases from J, the junction kept 6 bases outside the gene matches. The CDR3 is made up of 13 amino acids. CDR3 protein: CASRVLAVHEQYF. The CDR3 bases are TGTGCCAGCAGGGTACTAGCGGTCCACGAGCAGTACTTC.

This clonotype showed up just a few times. The chain joins TRBV4-2 to TRBJ2-1; 13 nucleotides line up with TRBD2. This CDR3 spans 19 amino acids. J gave up 0 bases and V 4 bases, and 9 bases lay outside the gene matches. CDR1 and CDR2 from the germline V gene are LGHNA and YNFKEQ. Written as DNA, the CDR3 is TGTGCCAGCAGCCCAGCCGGGACTAGCGGGGTGAGCTCCTACAATGAGCAGTTCTTC. This translates into CASSPAGTSGVSSYNEQFF.

About this clonotype itself: Without the conserved terminal phenylalanine or tryptophan, this CDR3 likely stems from a read error. It is unclear where the CDR3 begins or ends on the DNA, so no DNA is shown, and the CDR3 is as TCRdb lists it. V and J are TRBV7-6 and TRBJ1-2; TRBD1, the D gene given by the table, was not confirmed from the DNA. From germline, CDR1 is SGHVS and CDR2 FNYEAQ. The CDR3 adds up to 13 amino acids, both ends counted. The CDR3 loop reads CASSQVDREDPSG.

Of note for this clonotype: In this CDR3 the conserved last residue, phenylalanine or tryptophan, is missing, so a read error is likely. Because the CDR3's place on the DNA is in doubt, the DNA is left out and the CDR3 is given as listed by TCRdb. V gene TRBV19 combines with J gene TRBJ1-3; the table's D call TRBD1 went unverified against the DNA. The length of the CDR3 is 16 amino acids, counting both ends. From germline, CDR1 is LNHDA and CDR2 SQIVND (reference sequence). This CDR3 is CASSAAVTGTGTQYFV.

J is TRBJ2-5 and V is TRBV5-1; the D is unclear. Trimming left V 4 bases short and J 5 bases short, with 9 bases between. Germline CDR1 is SGHRS and CDR2 is YFSETQ. The CDR3 spans 12 residues. CDR3 DNA: TGCGCCAGCAGCACGGACCGGGAGACCCAGTACTTC. This encodes CASSTDRETQYF.

This clonotype appeared many times. The chain carries TRBV6-1 and TRBJ1-2; no clear D gene. The CDR3 is made up of 14 amino acids. Germline CDR1 reads MNHNS; CDR2 reads SASEGT. The ends were cut back, 5 bases at V and 4 bases at J, with 14 bases in the middle. The CDR3 is CASSTQTGFYGYTF. In DNA, the CDR3 is TGTGCCAGCAGTACCCAAACGGGATTCTATGGCTACACCTTC.

To note about this clonotype: As the CDR3 is not closed by the conserved phenylalanine or tryptophan, this likely results from a read error. The genes are TRBV9 and TRBJ2-7, with no clear D. Trimming shortened V by 4 bases and J by 6 bases, and 11 bases separated the two germline ends. The CDR3 has 12 residues. Germline V gives CDR1 SGDLS, CDR2 YYNGEE. The CDR3 DNA sequence: TGTGCCAGCAGCCTTGCCAGGCTCGAGCAGTACTTG. Amino acids: CASSLARLEQYL.

The chain recombines TRBV9 with TRBJ2-2; D is perhaps TRBD2 (6 bases). V lost 2 bases, J lost 3 bases, and 11 bases lay in between. The CDR3 runs to 15 residues. Germline lookup yields CDR1 SGDLS and CDR2 YYNGEE. For the CDR3, the DNA is TGTGCCAGCAGCGTCTACCGGGACTACACCGGGGAGCTGTTTTTT. Residues: CASSVYRDYTGELFF.

As regards this clonotype: A read error may account for a junction end that differs from germline. The J gene is TRBJ1-1, the V gene TRBV7-3; D not resolved. The CDR3 covers 13 residues. The germline CDR1 and CDR2 sequences are SGHTA and FQGTGA. DNA for the CDR3: TGTGCCACCAGCAGTCGTGCGGGCCCTGAAGCATACTTT. It is translated as CATSSRAGPEAYF.

This clonotype has a count of ten or more. Germline is not matched at one junction end, which may reflect a read error. The chain links TRBV5-1 to TRBJ1-1, with D perhaps matching TRBD1 (5 bases). There are 14 residues in the CDR3. Germline CDR1 is SGHRS and CDR2 is YFSETQ. The CDR3 DNA follows: TGTGCCAGCAGCTTAGTTCAGGGGAACACTGAAGCTTTCTTT. Translating gives CASSLVQGNTEAFF.

Turning to this clonotype: The junction departs from the called germline gene at one end, perhaps through a read error. The CDR3 sequence: CASSFGMADTESF. As DNA, the CDR3 is TGTGCCAGCAGCTTTGGCATGGCAGATACAGAGTCGTTT. The chain employs TRBV2 and TRBJ2-3, with unresolved D. This CDR3 has 13 residues. From germline, CDR1 is SNHLY and CDR2 FYNNEI.

This clonotype was seen once. One junction end does not reproduce the germline sequence, and a read error may be involved. The V gene is TRBV9, the J gene TRBJ1-4; perhaps TRBD1 as D (6 bases). The CDR3 has 13 residues. Germline CDR1 SGDLS, CDR2 YYNGEE. The CDR3 nucleotides are TGTGCCAGCAGCGTGGATCCAGGGGAAACTGTAGCTTTT. Residues: CASSVDPGETVAF.

Concerning this clonotype: One junction end does not reproduce the germline sequence, and a read error may be involved. The gene calls are TRBV6-4 and TRBJ1-1; D call uncertain. Germline V gene lookup returns CDR1 MRHNA and CDR2 SNTAGT. The CDR3 covers 11 residues. The CDR3 sequence: CASSSTSTAFF. DNA of the CDR3: TGTGCCAGCAGCAGTACAAGTACAGCTTTCTTC.